These 6 T cell receptor beta chains came from one sample sequenced in a study of sequential checkpoint blockade in melanoma. The treatment denotes: randomized to nivolumab then ipilimumab (arm A) or the reverse (arm B). TCRdb's copy holds only in-frame clones and misses some; the assay was immunoSEQ multiplex PCR. The table records roughly 16,000 clones, 70% to 80% of them present only once. This specimen consisted of CD8+ T cells sorted from blood (inferred from file names), obtained from a patient given nivolumab and ipilimumab in sequence. Every receptor here comes from a human donor with melanoma.

The chain combines TRBV4-1 with TRBJ1-5; D not resolved. The CDR3 sequence is 14 residues long. CDR1 is MGHRA and CDR2 is YSYEKL in the germline V gene. The V end was cut by 2 bases, the J end by 8 bases, with 13 bases between. The CDR3 is CASSQQALTEPQHF. In DNA, the CDR3 is TGCGCCAGCAGCCAACAAGCACTTACAGAGCCCCAGCATTTT.

The DNA of the CDR3 is TGTGCCAGCAGCCCTGGGACTTTTAGCACAGATACGCAGTATTTT. Translated, it gives CASSPGTFSTDTQYF. The rearrangement joins TRBV7-2 to TRBJ2-3; tentative D call: TRBD2 (6 bases). The CDR3 covers 15 residues. Trimming cost V 5 bases and J 0 bases, with 12 bases left between them. Germline V lookup: CDR1 SGHTA, CDR2 FQGNSA.

The chain links TRBV7-2 to TRBJ1-2, with 8 nucleotides matching TRBD1. The CDR3 is 17 residues long. CDR1 is SGHTA, CDR2 FQGNSA, per germline. V lost 4 bases, J lost 4 bases, and 14 bases stayed unmatched. The CDR3 region has the DNA TGTGCCAGCAGCTCTACAACCCGCAGGGGGCTAGGCTATGGCTACACCTTC. Translating it yields CASSSTTRRGLGYGYTF.

The chain couples TRBV4-3 to TRBJ1-6, with TRBD1 matching over 8 bases. V shed 0 bases and J 7 bases; nucleotides not matched to a gene: 5. This CDR3 spans 16 amino acids. Germline loops: CDR1 LGHNA, CDR2 YSLEER. CDR3 sequence (DNA): TGCGCCAGCAGCCAAGAGAGGACAGGGAGGAATTCACCCCTCCACTTT. Translated: CASSQERTGRNSPLHF.

This rearrangement joins TRBV6-1 to TRBJ2-7; 8 positions match TRBD1. With 3 bases clipped from V and 2 bases from J, the junction kept 0 bases outside the gene matches. The V gene's germline CDR1 is MNHNS and CDR2 SASEGT. This CDR3 region has 13 residues. Here the CDR3 reads CASSETGAYEQYF. DNA of the CDR3: TGTGCCAGCAGTGAGACAGGGGCCTACGAGCAGTACTTC.

The chain links TRBV19 to TRBJ1-5; the D gene is possibly TRBD1 (6 bases). V lost 3 bases and J lost 7, with 16 bases in between. This CDR3 spans 15 amino acids. The germline V gene has CDR1 LNHDA and CDR2 SQIVND (reference sequence). The CDR3 DNA reads TGTGCCAGTAGTATTAATGGGGGCGCAGGGCAGCCCCAGCATTTT. This translates into CASSINGGAGQPQHF.